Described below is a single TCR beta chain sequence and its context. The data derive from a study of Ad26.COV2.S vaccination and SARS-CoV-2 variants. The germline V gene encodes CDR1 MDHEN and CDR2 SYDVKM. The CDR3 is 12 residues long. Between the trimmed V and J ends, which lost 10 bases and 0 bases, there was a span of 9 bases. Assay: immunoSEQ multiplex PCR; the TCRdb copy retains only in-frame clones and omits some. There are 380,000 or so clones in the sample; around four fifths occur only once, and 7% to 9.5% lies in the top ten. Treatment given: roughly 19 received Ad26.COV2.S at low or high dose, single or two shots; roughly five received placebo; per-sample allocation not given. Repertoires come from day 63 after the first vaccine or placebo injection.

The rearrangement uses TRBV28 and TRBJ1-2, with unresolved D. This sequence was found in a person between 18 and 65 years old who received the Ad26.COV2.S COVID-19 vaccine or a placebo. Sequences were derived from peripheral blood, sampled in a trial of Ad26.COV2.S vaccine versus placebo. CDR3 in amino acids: CATGRANYGYTF. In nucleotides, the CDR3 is TGTGCCACCGGACGGGCTAACTATGGCTACACCTTC.